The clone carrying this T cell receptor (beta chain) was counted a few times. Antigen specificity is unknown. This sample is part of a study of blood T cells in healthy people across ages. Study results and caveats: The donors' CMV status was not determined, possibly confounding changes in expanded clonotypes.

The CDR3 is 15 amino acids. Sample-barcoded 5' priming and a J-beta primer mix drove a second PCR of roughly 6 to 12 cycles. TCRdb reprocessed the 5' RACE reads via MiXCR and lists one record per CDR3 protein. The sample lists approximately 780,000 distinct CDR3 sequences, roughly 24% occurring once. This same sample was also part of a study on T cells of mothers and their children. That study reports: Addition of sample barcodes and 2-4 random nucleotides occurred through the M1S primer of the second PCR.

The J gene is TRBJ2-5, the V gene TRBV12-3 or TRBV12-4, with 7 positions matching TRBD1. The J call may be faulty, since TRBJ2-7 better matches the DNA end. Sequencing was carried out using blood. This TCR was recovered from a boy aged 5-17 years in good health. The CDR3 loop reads CASRGQDPYSYEQYF. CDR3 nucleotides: TGTGCCAGCAGAGGACAGGATCCCTACTCCTACGAGCAGTACTTC.